A selection of T cell receptor beta chains follows, all from one sample in a study of blood T cell repertoires in COVID-19. The repertoire was sequenced with immunoSEQ multiplex PCR; TCRdb's copy has only in-frame clones and lacks some. Here the sample spans about 120,000 clones, around 86% being singletons. Input material: peripheral blood. The receptor source for this set is a woman in her 70s with COVID-19, enrolled during active disease. Each CDR3 is given with its conserved first and last residue. The D gene is left open where the match is weak. Clone size is shown for a subset of rows, as once, few, many or a class of expanded clone.

cdr3_length: 11; v_call: TRBV28; d_call: NA; j_call: TRBJ2-1; clone_size: NA; cdr3_aa: CASSRSPEQFF; cdr3_nt: TGTGCCAGCAGCCGAAGCCCTGAGCAGTTCTTC
cdr3_length: 14; v_call: TRBV7-8; d_call: NA; j_call: TRBJ1-1; clone_size: NA; cdr3_aa: CASSYRGMNTEAFF; cdr3_nt: TGTGCCAGCAGCTATAGGGGGATGAACACTGAAGCTTTCTTT
cdr3_length: 15; v_call: TRBV5-4; d_call: NA; j_call: TRBJ1-1; clone_size: NA; cdr3_aa: CASSLSTTGNTEAFF; cdr3_nt: TGTGCCAGCAGCTTGTCCACGACAGGAAACACTGAAGCTTTCTTT
cdr3_length: 15; v_call: TRBV4-2; d_call: NA; j_call: TRBJ1-5; clone_size: NA; cdr3_aa: CASSQDLVGGQPQHF; cdr3_nt: TGTGCCAGCAGCCAAGATCTAGTCGGGGGTCAGCCCCAGCATTTT
cdr3_length: 14; v_call: TRBV9; d_call: NA; j_call: TRBJ2-7; clone_size: NA; cdr3_aa: CASSYRDNSYEQYF; cdr3_nt: TGTGCCAGCAGCTACCGGGACAACTCCTACGAGCAGTACTTC
cdr3_length: 14; v_call: TRBV7-2; d_call: TRBD1; j_call: TRBJ1-1; clone_size: few; cdr3_aa: CASSLDRGGTEAFF; cdr3_nt: TGTGCCAGCAGCTTGGACAGGGGAGGCACTGAAGCTTTCTTT
cdr3_length: 13; v_call: TRBV30; d_call: NA; j_call: TRBJ1-6; clone_size: NA; cdr3_aa: CAWSAGGNSPLHF; cdr3_nt: TGTGCCTGGAGTGCTGGGGGCAATTCACCCCTCCACTTT
cdr3_length: 13; v_call: TRBV6-5; d_call: NA; j_call: TRBJ1-1; clone_size: NA; cdr3_aa: CASSYSRGTEAFF; cdr3_nt: TGTGCCAGCAGTTACTCGAGAGGGACTGAAGCTTTCTTT
cdr3_length: 15; v_call: TRBV6-5; d_call: TRBD1; j_call: TRBJ2-2; clone_size: NA; cdr3_aa: CASSEHRGLTGELFF; cdr3_nt: TGTGCCAGCTCAGAGCACAGGGGGTTAACCGGGGAGCTGTTTTTT
cdr3_length: 15; v_call: TRBV29-1; d_call: TRBD1; j_call: TRBJ1-2; clone_size: few; cdr3_aa: CSVTGTGTADYGYTF; cdr3_nt: TGCAGCGTCACCGGGACAGGGACAGCGGACTATGGCTACACCTTC
cdr3_length: 16; v_call: TRBV2; d_call: NA; j_call: TRBJ2-5; clone_size: NA; cdr3_aa: CASSRFEGGNQETQYF; cdr3_nt: TGTGCCAGCAGCCGCTTCGAGGGGGGGAACCAAGAGACCCAGTACTTC
cdr3_length: 15; v_call: TRBV10-3; d_call: TRBD1; j_call: TRBJ1-6; clone_size: NA; cdr3_aa: CAISEVGTGGSPLHF; cdr3_nt: TGTGCCATCAGTGAGGTGGGGACAGGGGGCTCACCCCTCCACTTT
cdr3_length: 11; v_call: TRBV30; d_call: NA; j_call: TRBJ1-4; clone_size: once; cdr3_aa: CAWQGNEKLFF; cdr3_nt: TGTGCCTGGCAGGGTAATGAAAAACTGTTTTTT
cdr3_length: 16; v_call: TRBV5-1; d_call: TRBD1; j_call: TRBJ2-2; clone_size: few; cdr3_aa: CASSPGTDFYTGELFF; cdr3_nt: TGCGCCAGCAGCCCGGGGACAGACTTTTACACCGGGGAGCTGTTTTTT
cdr3_length: 15; v_call: TRBV15; d_call: NA; j_call: TRBJ2-7; clone_size: NA; cdr3_aa: CATSRDRARGREQYF; cdr3_nt: TGTGCCACCAGCAGAGATCGCGCCAGGGGGAGGGAGCAGTACTTC
cdr3_length: 15; v_call: TRBV27; d_call: NA; j_call: TRBJ1-5; clone_size: once; cdr3_aa: CASSLEGYSNQPQHF; cdr3_nt: TGTGCCAGCAGTTTAGAGGGATATAGCAATCAGCCCCAGCATTTT
cdr3_length: 15; v_call: TRBV30; d_call: TRBD1; j_call: TRBJ1-2; clone_size: few; cdr3_aa: CASPWGTGLLRGYTF; cdr3_nt: TGTGCCTCTCCGTGGGGGACAGGGCTTCTACGTGGCTACACCTTC
cdr3_length: 15; v_call: TRBV7-8; d_call: TRBD2; j_call: TRBJ2-7; clone_size: NA; cdr3_aa: CASSLRTSYPYEQYF; cdr3_nt: TGTGCCAGCAGCTTACGGACTAGCTACCCCTACGAGCAGTACTTC
cdr3_length: 14; v_call: TRBV6-5; d_call: NA; j_call: TRBJ1-4; clone_size: NA; cdr3_aa: CASSYRGGGEKLFF; cdr3_nt: TGTGCCAGCAGTTATAGAGGGGGAGGGGAAAAACTGTTTTTT
cdr3_length: 16; v_call: TRBV18; d_call: TRBD1; j_call: TRBJ2-2; clone_size: few; cdr3_aa: CASSPGQDRPPGELFF; cdr3_nt: TGTGCCAGCTCACCCGGACAGGATCGCCCCCCCGGGGAGCTGTTTTTT
cdr3_length: 16; v_call: TRBV5-1; d_call: NA; j_call: TRBJ2-7; clone_size: NA; cdr3_aa: CASSLAGQAGSYEQYF; cdr3_nt: TGCGCCAGCAGCTTGGCCGGTCAGGCGGGCTCCTACGAGCAGTACTTC
cdr3_length: 14; v_call: TRBV5-1; d_call: TRBD2; j_call: TRBJ2-1; clone_size: once; cdr3_aa: CASSLVAGSNEQFF; cdr3_nt: TGCGCCAGCAGCTTGGTAGCGGGCTCCAATGAGCAGTTCTTC
cdr3_length: 16; v_call: TRBV19; d_call: NA; j_call: TRBJ2-1; clone_size: NA; cdr3_aa: CASSGPGSMPYNEQFF; cdr3_nt: TGTGCCAGTAGTGGGCCGGGATCTATGCCCTACAATGAGCAGTTCTTC
cdr3_length: 15; v_call: TRBV3-1/TRBV3-2; d_call: TRBD2; j_call: TRBJ2-3; clone_size: NA; cdr3_aa: CASSQDIAGGRTQYF; cdr3_nt: TGTGCCAGCAGCCAAGATATAGCGGGGGGTCGGACGCAGTATTTT
cdr3_length: 16; v_call: TRBV4-2; d_call: TRBD2; j_call: TRBJ2-2; clone_size: NA; cdr3_aa: CASSWTSGRGGGELFF; cdr3_nt: TGTGCCAGCAGCTGGACTAGCGGCCGTGGGGGCGGGGAGCTGTTTTTT
cdr3_length: 12; v_call: TRBV7-8; d_call: NA; j_call: TRBJ1-1; clone_size: NA; cdr3_aa: CASSRMNIGAFF; cdr3_nt: TGTGCCAGCAGCCGAATGAACATCGGGGCTTTCTTT
cdr3_length: 17; v_call: TRBV19; d_call: TRBD1; j_call: TRBJ1-1; clone_size: NA; cdr3_aa: CASSLRGDRGGYAEAFF; cdr3_nt: TGTGCCAGTAGTCTCAGGGGGGACAGGGGAGGGTACGCTGAAGCTTTCTTT
cdr3_length: 15; v_call: TRBV5-5; d_call: NA; j_call: TRBJ1-2; clone_size: NA; cdr3_aa: CASSAGAIANYGYTF; cdr3_nt: TGTGCCAGCAGCGCAGGGGCGATAGCTAACTATGGCTACACCTTC
cdr3_length: 14; v_call: TRBV19; d_call: TRBD1; j_call: TRBJ1-2; clone_size: NA; cdr3_aa: CASSIVTGDYGYTF; cdr3_nt: TGTGCCAGTAGTATTGTGACAGGGGACTATGGCTACACCTTC
cdr3_length: 15; v_call: TRBV5-1; d_call: NA; j_call: TRBJ1-3; clone_size: NA; cdr3_aa: CASSSQGFAGNTIYF; cdr3_nt: TGCGCCAGCAGCTCTCAGGGCTTCGCTGGAAACACCATATATTTT
cdr3_length: 12; v_call: TRBV28; d_call: TRBD1; j_call: TRBJ2-2; clone_size: few; cdr3_aa: CASGFQDRGLFF; cdr3_nt: TGTGCCAGCGGGTTTCAAGACAGGGGGCTGTTTTTT
cdr3_length: 13; v_call: TRBV28; d_call: NA; j_call: TRBJ1-4; clone_size: NA; cdr3_aa: CASSRLINEKLFF; cdr3_nt: TGTGCCAGCAGTCGACTGATTAATGAAAAACTGTTTTTT
cdr3_length: 12; v_call: TRBV29-1; d_call: TRBD1; j_call: TRBJ2-7; clone_size: few; cdr3_aa: CSVGTDSHEQYF; cdr3_nt: TGCAGCGTGGGGACAGATAGCCACGAGCAGTACTTC